These 32 T cell receptor beta chains originate from one sample sequenced in a study of blood T cell repertoires in COVID-19. TCRdb keeps only in-frame clones here, not all; method: immunoSEQ multiplex PCR. Of some 290,000 clones listed, roughly 88% were seen once; the top ten hold under 3.5%. The sequencing sample was made of peripheral blood. These receptors were obtained from a woman between 25 and 40 years old with COVID-19, enrolled during active disease.

This clone was recorded once. CDR3 DNA sequence: TGTGCCTGGAGTAGAGACAGCCCTTCTGAAAAACTGTTTTTT. This encodes CAWSRDSPSEKLFF. The chain recombines TRBV30 with TRBJ1-4; tentatively, D is TRBD1 (5 bases). V lost 2 bases to trimming and J lost 7 bases, with 14 bases between them. The CDR3 is made up of 14 amino acids. Per germline, CDR1 GTSNPN and CDR2 SVGIG (reference sequence).

The rearrangement links TRBV29-1 to TRBJ2-3; 13 nucleotides agree with TRBD2. This CDR3 is built from 13 residues. Germline assignment: CDR1 SQVTM and CDR2 ANQGSEA. With V trimmed by 5 bases and J by 5 bases, 1 base remained unmatched. The CDR3, as DNA: TGCAGCGTTAGGACTAGCGGGGGAGATACGCAGTATTTT. This encodes CSVRTSGGDTQYF.

The chain couples TRBV29-1 to TRBJ2-1; no definite D call. V lost 3 bases, J lost 0 bases, and 9 bases lay in between. Looked up from germline, CDR1 is SQVTM and CDR2 is ANQGSEA. The CDR3 is made up of 14 amino acids. CDR3 sequence: CSVERLLSYNEQFF. The CDR3 DNA is TGCAGCGTTGAGAGGCTTCTCTCCTACAATGAGCAGTTCTTC.

The chain uses TRBV19 and TRBJ2-2; 7 nucleotides line up with TRBD2. Trimming removed 9 bases from V and 2 bases from J; junction bases left unmatched: 12. The CDR3 loop spans 16 amino acids. From germline, CDR1 is LNHDA and CDR2 SQIVND (reference sequence). The CDR3 protein is CASNQRGLSNTGELFF. DNA for the CDR3: TGTGCCAGCAACCAGAGGGGACTAAGCAACACCGGGGAGCTGTTTTTT.

This clone was recorded only once. This chain connects TRBV11-2 to TRBJ1-2; 11 positions agree with TRBD1. CDR1 and CDR2 from the germline V gene are SGHAT and FQNNGV. V trimming: 7 bases; J trimming: 5 bases; junction bases outside the gene matches: 6. This CDR3 is 14 amino acids long. The CDR3 sequence is CASTVGQGAYGYTF. In DNA, the CDR3 is TGTGCCAGCACCGTAGGACAGGGGGCATATGGCTACACCTTC.

The chain combines TRBV4-1 with TRBJ2-7; D gene uncertain. Trimming cost V 2 bases and J 3 bases, with 8 bases left between them. CDR3 length: 13 residues. In germline, CDR1 is MGHRA, CDR2 YSYEKL. The DNA of the CDR3 is TGCGCCAGCAGCCAATTGTTCCGCTACGAGCAGTACTTC. Translation gives CASSQLFRYEQYF.

The sample holds a few counts of this clone. The junction departs from germline at one end; a sequencing error may be responsible. This chain connects TRBV2 to TRBJ1-5, with a tentative D call TRBD1 (5 bases). This CDR3 contains 10 residues. Germline CDR1 is SNHLY and CDR2 is FYNNEI. The CDR3 DNA reads as TGTGCCAGCAGTTGGGACTTTCCCCTGTTT. Protein: CASSWDFPLF. The entire variable domain, with the rest obtained from reference TRBV2 and TRBJ1-5, is as follows: EPEVTQTPSHQVTQMGQEVILRCVPISNHLYFYWYRQILGQKVEFLVSFYNNEISEKSEIFDDQFSVERPDGSNFTLKIRSTKLEDSAMYFCASSWDFPLFGDGTRLSIL.

The rearrangement joins TRBV7-9 to TRBJ2-1, with D possibly matching TRBD2 (5 bases). This CDR3 is built from 17 residues. V lost 0 bases and J lost 0, with 12 bases in between. Per the germline V gene, CDR1 is SEHNR and CDR2 is FQNEAQ (reference sequence). The CDR3 spells CASSLASSGDSYNEQFF. For the CDR3, the DNA is TGTGCCAGCAGCTTAGCTTCCAGCGGAGACTCCTACAATGAGCAGTTCTTC. Combining the CDR3 with reference TRBV7-9 and TRBJ2-1 gives the whole variable domain DTGVSQNPRHKITKRGQNVTFRCDPISEHNRLYWYRQTLGQGPEFLTYFQNEAQLEKSRLLSDRFSAERPKGSFSTLEIQRTEQGDSAMYLCASSLASSGDSYNEQFFGPGTRLTVL.

This clone has more than one count but fewer than ten. J is TRBJ2-1 and V is TRBV6-1; D possibly corresponds to TRBD2 (5 bases). Trimming pared 2 bases from V and 3 bases from J, leaving 11 bases between. CDR1 is MNHNS and CDR2 is SASEGT in the germline V gene. The CDR3 runs 15 residues. DNA of the CDR3: TGTGCCAGCAGTGAAAGCGGAGCGGTCTACAATGAGCAGTTCTTC. This sequence encodes CASSESGAVYNEQFF.

The V gene is TRBV3-1 (or the pseudogene TRBV3-2), the J gene TRBJ2-2; D might be TRBD2 (6 bases). Germline CDR1 LGHDT, CDR2 YNNKEL (reference sequence). V was clipped by 1 base and J by 4 bases, with 13 bases between them. CDR3 size: 16 residues. In nucleotides, the CDR3 is TGTGCCAGCAGCCAAGGGGGGGTTAGGGGCACCGGGGAGCTGTTTTTT. It is translated as CASSQGGVRGTGELFF.

The V gene is TRBV4-1, the J gene TRBJ2-3; 9 nucleotides line up with TRBD1. Per the germline V gene, CDR1 is MGHRA and CDR2 is YSYEKL. This CDR3 is built from 14 residues. The V gene end was trimmed by 2 bases and the J gene end by 12 bases; junction bases not matched to a gene: 9. CDR3 sequence reads: CASSQPAGTGNQYF. The CDR3 nucleotides read TGCGCCAGCAGCCAACCTGCTGGGACAGGGAATCAGTATTTT.

The genes are TRBV7-9 and TRBJ2-3; D might be TRBD1 (5 bases). The CDR3 runs 15 residues. Trimming shortened V by 5 bases and J by 6 bases, and 18 bases separated the two germline ends. The germline gives CDR1 SEHNR, CDR2 FQNEAQ (reference sequence). In DNA form, the CDR3 reads TGTGCCAGCAGCGTCCCCAGGGTGAGCGTGGATACGCAGTATTTT. Amino acid sequence: CASSVPRVSVDTQYF.

The chain joins TRBV2 to TRBJ1-2; a weak D match, TRBD1 (5 bases). The CDR3 runs to 14 residues. In germline, CDR1 is SNHLY, CDR2 FYNNEI. V lost 2 bases to trimming and J lost 8 bases, with 15 bases between them. The CDR3 loop is CASSESQGRGGYTF. DNA for the CDR3: TGTGCCAGCAGTGAATCTCAGGGAAGGGGCGGCTACACCTTC.

The J gene is TRBJ2-2, the V gene TRBV2; 9 nucleotides align to TRBD2. Germline CDR1 SNHLY, CDR2 FYNNEI. Trimming took 8 bases from V and 8 from J; bases not matched to a gene: 6. The CDR3 runs 13 residues. The CDR3 here is CASAGLAGGELFF. DNA of the CDR3: TGTGCCAGCGCGGGGCTAGCGGGGGGGGAGCTGTTTTTT.

The V and J genes are TRBV19 and TRBJ2-7; TRBD2 agrees at 8 bases. V was pared by 3 bases and J by 0 bases, with 4 bases of the junction left unmatched. The CDR3 covers 15 residues. Germline-derived CDR1 and CDR2 are LNHDA and SQIVND (reference sequence). The CDR3 sequence: CASSMQLAGSYEQYF. The CDR3 bases are TGTGCCAGTAGTATGCAGCTAGCGGGCTCCTACGAGCAGTACTTC.

The sample holds one count of this clone. The chain is built from TRBV30 and TRBJ1-5; perhaps TRBD1 as D (5 bases). The CDR3 runs 15 residues. Germline lookup yields CDR1 GTSNPN and CDR2 SVGIG (reference sequence). The V and J ends lost 0 bases and 2 bases respectively, with 11 bases between them. CDR3 in DNA: TGTGCCTGGAGTGTTTTGGGGCAGGGCAATCAGCCCCAGCATTTT. Amino acids: CAWSVLGQGNQPQHF.

The V and J genes are TRBV6-5 and TRBJ1-5; D ambiguous. This CDR3 is built from 15 residues. The germline V and J ends were trimmed by 0 bases and 7 bases, with 13 bases remaining between them. Per germline, CDR1 MNHEY and CDR2 SVGAGI. This chain's CDR3 is CASSYSAGPSQPQHF. CDR3 in DNA: TGTGCCAGCAGTTACTCCGCAGGCCCAAGCCAGCCCCAGCATTTT.

The chain has TRBV28 and TRBJ2-7, with 8 bases aligning to TRBD2. Germline CDR1 is MDHEN and CDR2 is SYDVKM. This CDR3 region has 16 residues. V shed 5 bases, J shed 0 bases, and the junction held 9 bases outside the gene matches. CDR3 sequence: CASSRRGLVSSYEQYF. The CDR3 bases are TGTGCCAGCAGTCGTAGGGGACTAGTAAGCTCCTACGAGCAGTACTTC.

J is TRBJ2-7 and V is TRBV25-1, with D possibly being TRBD2 (5 bases). The V end was cut by 2 bases, the J end by 6 bases, with 5 bases between. Per the germline V gene, CDR1 is MGHDK and CDR2 is SYGVNS. The CDR3 sequence is 11 residues long. This CDR3 reads CASSERGEQYF. CDR3 in DNA: TGTGCCAGCAGTGAACGGGGCGAGCAGTACTTC.

The chain recombines TRBV9 with TRBJ1-3; 7 nucleotides line up with TRBD1. Germline V gene sequence: CDR1 SGDLS, CDR2 YYNGEE. J gave up 2 bases and V 4 bases, and 9 bases lay outside the gene matches. The CDR3 consists of 16 residues. CDR3 amino acids: CASSSRRQGAGNTIYF. The CDR3 region has the DNA TGTGCCAGCAGCTCTAGACGACAGGGCGCTGGAAACACCATATATTTT. Variable domain in full (rest from reference TRBV9 and TRBJ1-3): DSGVTQTPKHLITATGQRVTLRCSPRSGDLSVYWYQQSLDQGLQFLIQYYNGEERAKGNILERFSAQQFPDLHSELNLSSLELGDSALYFCASSSRRQGAGNTIYFGEGSWLTVV.

The chain employs TRBV5-1 and TRBJ1-1; 9 positions match TRBD1. CDR1 SGHRS and CDR2 YFSETQ come from the germline V gene. The V segment lost 4 bases and the J segment 5 bases; nucleotides outside the gene matches: 9. This CDR3 is 15 amino acids long. The CDR3 nucleotides read TGCGCCAGCAGCGTCTTGGGACAGGGCGGTACTGAAGCTTTCTTT. It is translated as CASSVLGQGGTEAFF. Complete variable domain (other parts from reference TRBV5-1 and TRBJ1-1): KAGVTQTPRYLIKTRGQQVTLSCSPISGHRSVSWYQQTPGQGLQFLFEYFSETQRNKGNFPGRFSGRQFSNSRSEMNVSTLELGDSALYLCASSVLGQGGTEAFFGQGTRLTVV.

J is TRBJ1-3 and V is TRBV4-2; D is perhaps TRBD1 (6 bases). Trimming removed 0 bases at V and 0 bases at J, with 12 bases between. Germline V gives CDR1 LGHNA, CDR2 YNFKEQ. This CDR3 is 17 amino acids long. CDR3: CASSQEKSGVSGNTIYF. The CDR3 nucleotides are TGTGCCAGCAGCCAAGAGAAGTCAGGGGTCTCTGGAAACACCATATATTTT.

The chain couples TRBV11-3 to TRBJ2-1; D possibly corresponds to TRBD2 (6 bases). CDR1 is SGHNT, CDR2 YENEEA, per germline. This CDR3 comprises 12 residues. The ends were cut back, 4 bases at V and 6 bases at J, with 7 bases in the middle. The CDR3 protein is CASSSLANEQFF. CDR3 nucleotide sequence: TGTGCCAGCAGCTCACTAGCCAATGAGCAGTTCTTC.

The chain is built from TRBV5-1 and TRBJ2-5, with D unclear. Germline V gene lookup returns CDR1 SGHRS and CDR2 YFSETQ. This CDR3 is 14 amino acids long. The germline V and J ends were trimmed by 1 base and 4 bases, with 11 bases remaining between them. The CDR3 DNA reads TGCGCCAGCAGCTTGTCCAGTGTCGCAGAGACCCAGTACTTC. It translates to CASSLSSVAETQYF.

This rearrangement joins TRBV25-1 to TRBJ1-5, with no clear D. The CDR3 is 15 residues long. Germline values: CDR1 MGHDK, CDR2 SYGVNS. The germline V and J ends were trimmed by 0 bases and 5 bases, with 11 bases remaining between them. CDR3 nucleotide sequence: TGTGCCAGCAGTGAATATTTCGGGGTAGATCAGCCCCAGCATTTT. It translates to CASSEYFGVDQPQHF.

This chain uses TRBV7-6 with TRBJ2-5; tentative D call: TRBD1 (6 bases). V was pared by 3 bases and J by 3 bases, with 11 bases between. CDR3 length equals 14 residues. Germline-derived CDR1 and CDR2 are SGHVS and FNYEAQ. The CDR3 coding sequence is TGTGCCAGCAGCTTCGGCAGGGGAAAAGAGACCCAGTACTTC. It yields the protein CASSFGRGKETQYF.

The chain has TRBV19 and TRBJ1-5; TRBD1 matches at 9 bases. CDR1 is LNHDA and CDR2 is SQIVND in the germline V gene (reference sequence). CDR3 length: 14 amino acids. J was trimmed by 6 bases and V by 5 bases; bases with no gene match: 5. DNA of the CDR3: TGTGCCAGTAGTTTGACAGGGGGAGGTCAGCCCCAGCATTTT. As protein: CASSLTGGGQPQHF.

V and J are TRBV12-5 and TRBJ2-3; D remains unclear. The CDR3 extends over 13 amino acids. From germline, CDR1 is LGHNT and CDR2 FRNRAP. Trimming left V 6 bases short and J 1 base short, with 8 bases between. CDR3 nucleotides: TGTGCTAGTGGCAGTTCAGGCACAGATACGCAGTATTTT. As protein: CASGSSGTDTQYF.

V gene TRBV7-9 combines with J gene TRBJ2-1; 7 bases map to TRBD2. V was pared by 5 bases and J by 5 bases, with 18 bases of the junction left unmatched. Germline CDR1 SEHNR, CDR2 FQNEAQ (reference sequence). The CDR3 covers 18 residues. The CDR3 bases are TGTGCCAGCAGCGCACATACTAGCGACCGCGGCGGGAACAATGAGCAGTTCTTC. Translating it yields CASSAHTSDRGGNNEQFF.

The rearrangement uses TRBV27 and TRBJ1-2; 7 bases are shared with TRBD1. CDR3 length: 15 residues. V shed 1 base and J 8 bases; nucleotides not matched to a gene: 10. CDR1 and CDR2 (germline): MNHEY, SMNVEV (reference sequence). CDR3 protein: CASSLLRTGDSGYTF. The CDR3 DNA reads TGTGCCAGCAGTTTATTGAGGACAGGTGATTCCGGCTACACCTTC.

The chain is built from TRBV5-4 and TRBJ2-7; 10 nucleotides align to TRBD2. Germline trimming cut 4 bases from V and 2 bases from J; bases unmatched to any gene: 6. The germline CDR1 and CDR2 sequences are SGHNT and YYREEE (reference sequence). This CDR3 is 15 amino acids long. In nucleotides, the CDR3 is TGTGCCAGCAGCCGTGGACTAGCGGTAACCTACGAGCAGTACTTC. Translated, it gives CASSRGLAVTYEQYF.

J is TRBJ2-1 and V is TRBV29-1; TRBD1 aligns across 7 bases. Germline V gene data show CDR1 as SQVTM and CDR2 as ANQGSEA. This CDR3 has 13 amino acids. Losses at the gene ends were 4 bases for V and 7 bases for J; bases not matched to a gene: 7. CDR3: CSVATTQGNEQFF. The DNA for the CDR3 is TGCAGCGTTGCCACCACACAGGGGAATGAGCAGTTCTTC.